Included here is one TCR beta chain sequence, with context. The data were obtained in a study of blood T cell repertoires in COVID-19. Measured with immunoSEQ multiplex PCR; TCRdb has only the in-frame clones, and not every one. The sample has some 140,000 clones; more than 80% are singletons. The CDR3 runs to 14 residues. Germline values: CDR1 MDHEN, CDR2 SYDVKM. J lost 4 bases, V lost 6 bases, and 8 bases had no gene match. This chain connects TRBV28 to TRBJ1-2, with 7 positions matching TRBD1. Specimen: peripheral blood. The source of this sequence is a man in his fifties with acute or convalescent COVID-19. Written as DNA, the CDR3 is TGTGCCAGCAGCCAACAGGGGCGAGGCTATGGCTACACCTTC. This codes for CASSQQGRGYGYTF.